Reported below is one T cell receptor beta chain. The antigen is undetermined. The data were taken from a study of a mutant IDH1 vaccine in newly diagnosed glioma. About the research overall: Beforehand, treatment had been radiotherapy, temozolomide, or both; the majority received both.

CDR3 length: 15 residues. V shed 5 bases and J shed 0 bases, with 11 bases lying between them. Germline values: CDR1 MNHEY, CDR2 SVGAGI. Method: immunoSEQ multiplex PCR; TCRdb's copy keeps in-frame clones and lacks some. The data hold approximately 16,000 clones, with roughly 95% observed a single time. Documented time point: baseline, week 1 (first vaccination visit). The treatment here: pre-vaccination baseline after standard-of-care therapy. Astrocytomas found in donors were new, WHO grade 3 or 4, IDH1-mutant and ATRX-lost. Study-wide points: Seemingly, pseudoprogression had no relation to changes in the top peripheral T cell clonotypes.

The genes are TRBV6-5 and TRBJ1-3; possibly TRBD1 for D (5 bases). The sequencing here drew on peripheral blood mononuclear cells (PBMCs), taken from a glioma patient treated with radiotherapy, temozolomide or both. This sequence was found in a woman between 18 and 29 years old with glioma. Some clones in this sample may be carry-over from other donors' samples. Written as DNA, the CDR3 is TGTGCCAGCAGTAGCGTGGGGGGCTCTGGAAACACCATATATTTT. Translated: CASSSVGGSGNTIYF.